These T cell receptor beta chains were read from a single sample in a study of cytomegalovirus exposure and HLA in healthy donors. Clones were sequenced by immunoSEQ multiplex PCR, and TCRdb holds only the in-frame ones, with some missing. This sample has about 160,000 clones, with approximately 77% found just once. The sample taken for sequencing was PBMCs. The receptors here all came from a female donor in good health and CMV-seronegative. Each CDR3 is given with its conserved first and last residue. The D gene is left open where the match is weak. The size field is filled for only some rows; it gives once, few, many or a size class.

CDR3 length: 15
clone size: -
D gene: TRBD2
J gene: TRBJ2-7
V gene: TRBV27
CDR3 DNA: TGTGCCAGCAGTTTAAACCCGGGGGGTGGGTACGAGCAGTACTTC
CDR3 protein: CASSLNPGGGYEQYF

CDR3 length: 14
clone size: once
D gene: -
J gene: TRBJ2-7
V gene: TRBV11-3
CDR3 DNA: TGTGCCAGCAGCCCCGGAGACAGATCCTACGAGCAGTACTTC
CDR3 protein: CASSPGDRSYEQYF

CDR3 length: 15
clone size: few
D gene: -
J gene: TRBJ2-5
V gene: TRBV4-1
CDR3 DNA: TGCGCCAGCAGCCAAGATGGGCAGGGTCGGGAGACCCAGTACTTC
CDR3 protein: CASSQDGQGRETQYF

CDR3 length: 15
clone size: -
D gene: TRBD1
J gene: TRBJ2-7
V gene: TRBV19
CDR3 DNA: TGTGCCAGTAGTACCCCAGGGACAGGGGACAGAGGGCAGTACTTC
CDR3 protein: CASSTPGTGDRGQYF

CDR3 length: 14
clone size: -
D gene: TRBD1
J gene: TRBJ2-1
V gene: TRBV6-5
CDR3 DNA: TGTGCCAGCAGGACAGGGGGCTCCTACAATGAGCAGTTCTTC
CDR3 protein: CASRTGGSYNEQFF

CDR3 length: 13
clone size: -
D gene: TRBD1
J gene: TRBJ1-2
V gene: TRBV5-5
CDR3 DNA: TGTGCCAGCAGACCCGGGACAGGGGATGGCTACACCTTC
CDR3 protein: CASRPGTGDGYTF

CDR3 length: 14
clone size: few
D gene: TRBD1
J gene: TRBJ2-1
V gene: TRBV5-1
CDR3 DNA: TGCGCCAGCAGCTTGGGGGACAGCTTCAATGAGCAGTTCTTC
CDR3 protein: CASSLGDSFNEQFF

CDR3 length: 17
clone size: -
D gene: TRBD2
J gene: TRBJ2-1
V gene: TRBV5-1
CDR3 DNA: TGCGCCAGCAGCTTACAGGGACTAGCGGGGCCTTACAATGAGCAGTTCTTC
CDR3 protein: CASSLQGLAGPYNEQFF

CDR3 length: 15
clone size: -
D gene: TRBD2
J gene: TRBJ2-3
V gene: TRBV7-8
CDR3 DNA: TGTGCCAGCAGCGGGGGTGGTAGCGGGGCCGGTACGCAGTATTTT
CDR3 protein: CASSGGGSGAGTQYF

CDR3 length: 16
clone size: once
D gene: -
J gene: TRBJ2-1
V gene: TRBV2
CDR3 DNA: TGTGCCAGCAGTGAAGGGGAGAGGAGCTCCTACAATGAGCAGTTCTTC
CDR3 protein: CASSEGERSSYNEQFF

CDR3 length: 13
clone size: -
D gene: -
J gene: TRBJ1-1
V gene: TRBV2
CDR3 DNA: TGTGCCAGCACCGTGCGGGGAGACGCTGAAGCTTTCTTT
CDR3 protein: CASTVRGDAEAFF

CDR3 length: 12
clone size: -
D gene: TRBD2
J gene: TRBJ2-7
V gene: TRBV28
CDR3 DNA: TGTGCCACCAGCGGGAGCACCCACGAGCAGTACTTC
CDR3 protein: CATSGSTHEQYF

CDR3 length: 14
clone size: -
D gene: -
J gene: TRBJ1-6
V gene: TRBV6-1
CDR3 DNA: TGTGCCACTACAGGACAGACGTATAATTCACCCCTCCACTTT
CDR3 protein: CATTGQTYNSPLHF

CDR3 length: 15
clone size: -
D gene: TRBD1
J gene: TRBJ1-1
V gene: TRBV7-6
CDR3 DNA: TGTGCCAGCAGCTTAGGACAGGGGGGGAACACTGAAGCTTTCTTT
CDR3 protein: CASSLGQGGNTEAFF

CDR3 length: 16
clone size: -
D gene: TRBD1
J gene: TRBJ2-5
V gene: TRBV4-1
CDR3 DNA: TGCGCCAGCAGCCAGACCACTGGGACAGGGGAAGAGACCCAGTACTTC
CDR3 protein: CASSQTTGTGEETQYF

CDR3 length: 16
clone size: -
D gene: -
J gene: TRBJ1-2
V gene: TRBV4-1
CDR3 DNA: TGCGCCAGCAGCCAAGATCGGGGGAGCCTAAACTATGGCTACACCTTC
CDR3 protein: CASSQDRGSLNYGYTF

CDR3 length: 13
clone size: few
D gene: TRBD1
J gene: TRBJ1-1
V gene: TRBV30
CDR3 DNA: TGTGCCTGGAGTCAAACAGGGGGTACTGAAGCTTTCTTT
CDR3 protein: CAWSQTGGTEAFF

CDR3 length: 18
clone size: -
D gene: -
J gene: TRBJ2-1
V gene: TRBV28
CDR3 DNA: TGTGCCAGCAGTTTTTCCGCGCCCTGGAGGTTTGTCTACAATGAGCAGTTCTTC
CDR3 protein: CASSFSAPWRFVYNEQFF

CDR3 length: 19
clone size: -
D gene: TRBD2
J gene: TRBJ2-7
V gene: TRBV30
CDR3 DNA: TGTGCCTGGAGCTCGCCCGCGGCGGGGGGGCCGTTAAACTCCTACGAGCAGTACTTC
CDR3 protein: CAWSSPAAGGPLNSYEQYF

CDR3 length: 15
clone size: -
D gene: TRBD2
J gene: TRBJ2-7
V gene: TRBV6-1
CDR3 DNA: TGTGCCAGCAGTGAAGGGGGACTAGCTCCGTACGAGCAGTACTTC
CDR3 protein: CASSEGGLAPYEQYF

CDR3 length: 17
clone size: -
D gene: TRBD2
J gene: TRBJ2-1
V gene: TRBV4-2
CDR3 DNA: TGTGCCAGCAGCCAAGATGTCGGACTAGCGGGATACTATGAGCAGTTCTTC
CDR3 protein: CASSQDVGLAGYYEQFF

CDR3 length: 14
clone size: -
D gene: TRBD1
J gene: TRBJ1-5
V gene: TRBV30
CDR3 DNA: TGTGCCTGGAGTGTACGGCAGGGGGATCAGCCCCAGCATTTT
CDR3 protein: CAWSVRQGDQPQHF

CDR3 length: 15
clone size: -
D gene: TRBD1
J gene: TRBJ1-2
V gene: TRBV6-5
CDR3 DNA: TGTGCCAGCAGCACAAGACAGGGCGAGAACTATGGCTACACCTTC
CDR3 protein: CASSTRQGENYGYTF

CDR3 length: 15
clone size: -
D gene: TRBD2
J gene: TRBJ2-1
V gene: TRBV5-4
CDR3 DNA: TGTGCCAGCAGCTCTAGCGGGAGCTCCTACAATGAGCAGTTCTTC
CDR3 protein: CASSSSGSSYNEQFF

CDR3 length: 15
clone size: -
D gene: TRBD1
J gene: TRBJ2-3
V gene: TRBV5-4
CDR3 DNA: TGTGCCAGCAGCCAGGGACAGGGTCACACAGATACGCAGTATTTT
CDR3 protein: CASSQGQGHTDTQYF